This is a list of T cell receptor beta chains from one sample in a study of shared clonotypes between healthy human individuals. Sequencing used immunoSEQ multiplex PCR; TCRdb keeps in-frame clones, though not all of them. The sample contains under 600,000 clones, more than 95% of which appear only once. The sequenced sample consisted of naive CD4+ T cells sorted from blood. The source is a woman aged 25 to 39 in good health. The CDR3 runs from the conserved cysteine through the conserved F or W.

cdr3_aa,v_call
CASRGDLRGDEQFF,TRBV2
CASSLEPLAKNIQYF,TRBV5-8
CASSLAPASGTEAFF,TRBV7-9
CASSLEGPFSYEQYF,TRBV5-5
CASRLPGGLHSGANVLTF,TRBV12-2
CASSVDYPGELFF,TRBV9
CASSLEGLAVETQYF,TRBV7-2
CASSLVSGNTEAFF,TRBV5-1
CASSLGRETPLFNEQFF,TRBV11-3
CASSIGHSSTTEAFF,TRBV19
CASSWDSNTGELFF,TRBV7-7
CASAWTGPNLNTQYF,TRBV27
CASSWRSDTQYF,TRBV7-8
CASPAGDIYEQYF,TRBV21-1
CASSTLATNEKLFF,TRBV6-1
CASSPHITTNEKLFF,TRBV2
CASSPLDRGPKNIQYF,TRBV27
CASSDSHNEQFF,TRBV6-4